One and the same sample provided the 25 T cell receptor beta chains below, sequenced in a study of shared clonotypes between healthy human individuals. The protocol was immunoSEQ multiplex PCR, while the TCRdb copy is restricted to in-frame clones and leaves out a portion. The sample shows fewer than 850,000 clones, roughly 96% of them seen only once. Positive CCR7 selection of CD45RO-negative cells yielded the naive CD8 cells, and terminally differentiated effector memory CD45RA+ cells were excluded. The sequenced material came from naive CD8+ T cells sorted from blood. The receptors were gathered from a young man in good health.

This clone has only one observation. The chain carries TRBV27 and TRBJ1-1; 8 bases fit TRBD1. The germline CDR1 and CDR2 sequences are MNHEY and SMNVEV (reference sequence). J was trimmed by 2 bases and V by 6 bases; bases with no gene match: 8. This CDR3 spans 15 amino acids. Written as DNA, the CDR3 is TGTGCCAGCAGCCCTGGGACAGGAGGTAACACTGAAGCTTTCTTT. As protein: CASSPGTGGNTEAFF.

The rearrangement links TRBV30 to TRBJ2-5, with 8 bases fitting TRBD2. Germline assignment: CDR1 GTSNPN and CDR2 SVGIG (reference sequence). This CDR3 is 14 amino acids long. J lost 5 bases, V lost 3 bases, and 8 bases had no gene match. CDR3 loop: CAWSGGAGAETQYF. The CDR3 DNA sequence: TGTGCCTGGAGCGGGGGGGCCGGCGCTGAGACCCAGTACTTC.

This chain connects TRBV6-1 to TRBJ2-2; 7 bases align to TRBD1. CDR3 length equals 15 residues. V dropped 7 bases and J dropped 0; count of bases not matched to a gene: 5. The germline gives CDR1 MNHNS, CDR2 SASEGT. This chain's CDR3 is CASKKGAANTGELFF. CDR3 nucleotide sequence: TGTGCCAGCAAAAAGGGGGCCGCGAACACCGGGGAGCTGTTTTTT.

The chain combines TRBV19 with TRBJ1-1; D is possibly TRBD1 (5 bases). Per germline, CDR1 LNHDA and CDR2 SQIVND (reference sequence). The CDR3 runs to 13 residues. Trimming shortened V by 5 bases and J by 1 base, and 8 bases separated the two germline ends. CDR3: CASSATANTEAFF. The CDR3 DNA reads TGTGCCAGTAGTGCGACAGCGAACACTGAAGCTTTCTTT.

The chain is built from TRBV5-4 and TRBJ2-7; maybe TRBD1 (6 bases). There are 15 residues in the CDR3. V was shortened by 0 bases and J by 7 bases, with 17 bases between the two germline ends. Looked up from germline, CDR1 is SGHNT and CDR2 is YYREEE (reference sequence). In nucleotides, the CDR3 is TGTGCCAGCAGCTTGGAGGGACAAGGCTATGAAGAGCAGTACTTC. Amino acids: CASSLEGQGYEEQYF.

The chain couples TRBV7-8 to TRBJ1-5; no definite D call. V gave up 6 bases and J gave up 7 bases, with 25 bases separating them. Germline V gives CDR1 SGHVS, CDR2 FQNEAQ. This CDR3 spans 17 amino acids. CDR3: CASSPVGSPLGIQPQHF. As DNA, the CDR3 is TGTGCCAGCAGTCCCGTGGGGAGCCCACTGGGTATCCAGCCCCAGCATTTT.

The CDR3 DNA sequence: TGTGCCAGCAGCACCCGGACAAGGATGACAGATACGCAGTATTTT. This translates into CASSTRTRMTDTQYF. V gene TRBV14 combines with J gene TRBJ2-3; possibly TRBD1 for D (5 bases). This CDR3 has 15 amino acids. The germline V gene encodes CDR1 SGHDN and CDR2 FVKESK. Trimming removed 5 bases from V and 3 bases from J, with 15 bases in between.

The chain employs TRBV5-1 and TRBJ2-1, with 9 bases fitting TRBD2. There are 16 residues in the CDR3. Germline CDR1 SGHRS, CDR2 YFSETQ. With V trimmed by 1 base and J by 4 bases, 6 bases remained unmatched. The DNA of the CDR3 is TGCGCCAGCAGCTTGTTAGCGGGAGCCTCTTACAATGAGCAGTTCTTC. It yields the protein CASSLLAGASYNEQFF.

The chain recombines TRBV4-1 with TRBJ1-4; TRBD1 is a possible D gene (5 bases). Between the trimmed V and J ends, which lost 4 bases and 0 bases, there was a span of 15 bases. The CDR3 runs 17 residues. CDR1 and CDR2 from the germline V gene are MGHRA and YSYEKL. CDR3 sequence (DNA): TGCGCCAGCAGCCGACGAGCCGGGACGACAACTAATGAAAAACTGTTTTTT. It yields the protein CASSRRAGTTTNEKLFF.

This chain joins TRBV7-9 and TRBJ2-7; TRBD1 matches at 8 bases. The germline V gene encodes CDR1 SEHNR and CDR2 FQNEAQ (reference sequence). This CDR3 has 16 amino acids. V lost 5 bases, J lost 0 bases, and 9 bases stayed unmatched. CDR3 DNA sequence: TGTGCCAGCAGCGCCCCGCGCGGACAGGGCTCCTACGAGCAGTACTTC. This sequence encodes CASSAPRGQGSYEQYF.

The chain employs TRBV10-2 and TRBJ2-1; 8 bases are shared with TRBD1. V was pared by 6 bases and J by 3 bases, with 7 bases of the junction left unmatched. Germline V lookup: CDR1 WSHSY, CDR2 SAAADI. The CDR3 sequence is 15 residues long. The CDR3 is CASSDPGQDYNEQFF. CDR3 in DNA: TGCGCCAGCAGCGATCCGGGACAGGACTACAATGAGCAGTTCTTC.

This chain joins TRBV9 and TRBJ1-1, with D possibly matching TRBD1 (5 bases). Germline CDR1 reads SGDLS; CDR2 reads YYNGEE. V gave up 0 bases and J gave up 4 bases, with 7 bases separating them. The CDR3 covers 13 residues. This chain's CDR3 is CASSVGGTTEAFF. The CDR3, as DNA: TGTGCCAGCAGCGTAGGGGGCACCACTGAAGCTTTCTTT.

This chain joins TRBV7-7 and TRBJ2-5; TRBD2 matches 14 bases. J was trimmed by 5 bases and V by 5 bases; bases with no gene match: 13. This CDR3 is 18 amino acids long. The germline V gene has CDR1 SSHAT and CDR2 FNYEAQ (reference sequence). The CDR3 DNA reads TGTGCCAGCAGCAACCCGGGGGGACTAGCGGGAGCAGAGGAGACCCAGTACTTC. This gives the protein CASSNPGGLAGAEETQYF.

V usage is TRBV5-8 and J usage is TRBJ1-2; tentative D call: TRBD1 (5 bases). The CDR3 runs to 12 residues. V gave up 5 bases and J gave up 7 bases, with 12 bases separating them. CDR1 and CDR2 from the germline V gene are SGHTS and YDEGEE. The DNA of the CDR3 is TGTGCCAGCAGGGACGGGACGGTTGGCTACACCTTC. It yields the protein CASRDGTVGYTF.

This chain joins TRBV7-8 and TRBJ2-7, with TRBD1 identical over 7 bases. The germline CDR1 and CDR2 sequences are SGHVS and FQNEAQ. With V trimmed by 5 bases and J by 6 bases, 7 bases remained unmatched. The length of the CDR3 is 13 residues. The CDR3 nucleotides read TGTGCCAGCAGCCCGTGGACAGGTCCCGAGCAGTACTTC. Protein: CASSPWTGPEQYF.

The chain recombines TRBV21-1 with TRBJ2-1; TRBD2 is the table's D call and was not checked against the DNA. TRBV21-1 is assigned pseudogene status. The CDR3 is 20 residues long. CDR3 protein: CASRILSGTSGNLSYNEQFF. CDR3 sequence (DNA): TGTGCCAGCAGGATACTAAGCGGGACTAGCGGGAATCTCTCCTACAATGAGCAGTTCTTC.

The gene calls are TRBV29-1 and TRBJ2-3; D not certain. Germline CDR1 and CDR2: SQVTM and ANQGSEA. CDR3 length: 12 residues. The V end lost 8 bases, the J end lost 6 bases, and 15 bases lay between the germline ends. The CDR3 protein is CSPNGLSDTQYF. The CDR3 coding sequence is TGCAGCCCTAATGGGTTAAGCGATACGCAGTATTTT.

The rearrangement links TRBV5-1 to TRBJ1-2, with D possibly being TRBD1 (5 bases). V shed 4 bases and J shed 4 bases, with 17 bases lying between them. CDR3 length: 15 residues. Germline CDR1 SGHRS, CDR2 YFSETQ. CDR3 sequence: CASSGEGPLGYGYTF. The CDR3 DNA reads as TGCGCCAGCAGCGGTGAGGGGCCTCTGGGCTATGGCTACACCTTC.

CDR3 residues: CASSSLERGETQYF. CDR3 in DNA: TGTGCCAGCAGCTCCCTAGAGCGAGGGGAGACCCAGTACTTC. This chain connects TRBV13 to TRBJ2-5; D is perhaps TRBD2 (5 bases). The CDR3 extends over 14 amino acids. CDR1 PRHDT and CDR2 FYEKMQ come from the germline V gene (reference sequence). Trimming stripped 4 bases from V and 5 bases from J, with 14 bases between.

V and J are TRBV11-2 and TRBJ2-7; a possible D gene is TRBD2 (6 bases). Germline V gives CDR1 SGHAT, CDR2 FQNNGV. The CDR3 is 13 amino acids. Trimming stripped 1 base from V and 7 bases from J, with 11 bases between. This CDR3 reads CASSLGGAWEQYF. The CDR3 DNA follows: TGTGCCAGCAGCTTAGGCGGGGCTTGGGAGCAGTACTTC.

This chain links TRBV4-3 with TRBJ2-5; D remains unclear. Trimming cost V 0 bases and J 4 bases, with 6 bases left between them. CDR1 is LGHNA and CDR2 is YSLEER in the germline V gene. The CDR3 loop spans 13 amino acids. CDR3 region: CASSQDIRETQYF. Here the CDR3 DNA reads TGCGCCAGCAGCCAAGATATAAGAGAGACCCAGTACTTC.

The gene calls are TRBV7-9 and TRBJ1-2, with D possibly being TRBD1 (5 bases). The CDR3 length is 14 residues. Trimming stripped 5 bases from V and 8 bases from J, with 18 bases between. In germline, CDR1 is SEHNR, CDR2 FQNEAQ (reference sequence). The DNA for the CDR3 is TGTGCCAGCAGCCCCCACCCCGGGGACCGAGGCTACACCTTC. Encoded protein: CASSPHPGDRGYTF. The full variable domain, completed using reference TRBV7-9 and TRBJ1-2, is DTGVSQNPRHKITKRGQNVTFRCDPISEHNRLYWYRQTLGQGPEFLTYFQNEAQLEKSRLLSDRFSAERPKGSFSTLEIQRTEQGDSAMYLCASSPHPGDRGYTFGSGTRLTVV.

The chain recombines TRBV7-2 with TRBJ1-1; D is unclear. Germline V gene lookup returns CDR1 SGHTA and CDR2 FQGNSA. The V gene lost 4 bases and the J gene lost 6 bases, with 15 bases spanning the gap. The CDR3 sequence is 14 residues long. Written as DNA, the CDR3 is TGTGCCAGCAGCTCTCTCTTACCCGGCTCTGAAGCTTTCTTT. It encodes CASSSLLPGSEAFF.

This chain uses TRBV4-1 with TRBJ1-1; D not resolved. Trimming cost V 2 bases and J 3 bases, with 7 bases left between them. The CDR3 totals 13 residues. Germline loops: CDR1 MGHRA, CDR2 YSYEKL. The CDR3 DNA reads TGCGCCAGCAGCCAAAATTGGGACACTGAAGCTTTCTTT. This translates into CASSQNWDTEAFF.

The chain couples TRBV18 to TRBJ2-2; D is undetermined. The germline gives CDR1 KGHSH, CDR2 LQKENI. V dropped 10 bases and J dropped 0 bases, with 9 bases sitting between them. This CDR3 is 13 amino acids long. CDR3 DNA sequence: TGTGCCACCACCTCTTCGAACACCGGGGAGCTGTTTTTT. This translates into CATTSSNTGELFF.